Below, one T cell receptor (beta chain) is given with its context. These data originate in a study of cytomegalovirus exposure and HLA in healthy donors. It was the approximately 110-subject validation cohort, separate from the approximately 700-subject first cohort, to which the donors belonged. Sequenced by immunoSEQ multiplex PCR; TCRdb stores in-frame clones only, minus some. The repertoire holds around 220,000 clones, with approximately 88% as singletons. The sequence came from a woman aged 25-40 years in good health and CMV-seropositive. Input material: PBMCs.

DNA of the CDR3: TGTGCCAGCAGCCTAAGGGACAGCTCCTACGAGCAGTACTTC. This translates into CASSLRDSSYEQYF. V and J are TRBV7-6 and TRBJ2-7, with TRBD1 matching over 7 bases. The CDR3 is 14 residues long. Germline loops: CDR1 SGHVS, CDR2 FNYEAQ. V trimming: 5 bases; J trimming: 0 bases; junction bases outside the gene matches: 4.